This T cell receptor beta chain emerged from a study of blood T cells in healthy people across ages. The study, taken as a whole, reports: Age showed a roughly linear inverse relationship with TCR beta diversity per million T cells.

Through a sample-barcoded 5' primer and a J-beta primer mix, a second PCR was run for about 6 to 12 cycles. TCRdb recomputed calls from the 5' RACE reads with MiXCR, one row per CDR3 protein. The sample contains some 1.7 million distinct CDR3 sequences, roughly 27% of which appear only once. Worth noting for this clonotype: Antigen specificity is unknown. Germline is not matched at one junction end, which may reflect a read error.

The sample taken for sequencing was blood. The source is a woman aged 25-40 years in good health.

The CDR3 DNA reads TGCGCCAGCAGCGTGGGGTACGAGCAGCACTTC. This gives the protein CASSVGYEQHF. The rearrangement uses TRBV5-1 and TRBJ2-1; no definite D call. This CDR3 contains 11 residues. Germline assignment: CDR1 SGHRS and CDR2 YFSETQ.